This T cell receptor (beta chain) appears in the sequencing data of a study of identical twins. Study-level results: Models, which agreed with sharing between unrelated individuals, nonetheless underestimated the out-of-frame TCR alpha sharing seen in monozygotic twins. A lower insertion count was a feature of abundant cord blood beta clonotypes, with no such feature in memory repertoires. Part of the zero-insertion signal could reflect confounding by invariant MAIT and iNKT cells.

Remarks on this clonotype: Antigen: not known.

TCRdb passed the 5' RACE reads through MiXCR, listing each CDR3 protein once. The sample records hundreds of thousands of distinct CDR3 sequences, around 24% being singletons. V lost 3 bases and J lost 12, with 16 bases in between. CDR1 is SGHRS, CDR2 YFSETQ, per germline. The CDR3 length is 12 residues. The data also belong to a second study, concerning T cells expressing NK-cell markers. Per that paper: All TCR beta repertoires analysed originated from sorted CD3+CD56+NKG2C+, CD3+CD56+NKG2C- and CD3+CD56-NKG2C+ T cells.

This chain links TRBV5-1 with TRBJ2-7, with no clear D. This sequence originates from a woman aged 18-29 years in good health. The sample comprised CD4+ T cells sorted from blood. The CDR3 DNA sequence: TGCGCCAGCAGCTCGTTGGGAAGGAACCTGTACTTC. Residues: CASSSLGRNLYF. The full variable domain, in which reference TRBV5-1 and TRBJ2-7 provide the parts outside the CDR3, is KAGVTQTPRYLIKTRGQQVTLSCSPISGHRSVSWYQQTPGQGLQFLFEYFSETQRNKGNFPGRFSGRQFSNSRSEMNVSTLELGDSALYLCASSSLGRNLYFGPGTRLTVT.